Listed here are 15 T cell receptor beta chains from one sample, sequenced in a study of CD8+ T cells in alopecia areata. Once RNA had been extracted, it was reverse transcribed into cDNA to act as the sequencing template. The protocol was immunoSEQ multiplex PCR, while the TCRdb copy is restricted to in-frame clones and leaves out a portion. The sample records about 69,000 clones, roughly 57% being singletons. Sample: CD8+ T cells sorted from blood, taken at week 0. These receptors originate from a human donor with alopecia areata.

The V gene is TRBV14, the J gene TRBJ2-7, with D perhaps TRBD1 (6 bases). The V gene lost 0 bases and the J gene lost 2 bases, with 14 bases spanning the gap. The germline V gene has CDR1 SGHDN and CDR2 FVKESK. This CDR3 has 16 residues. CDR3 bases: TGTGCCAGCAGCCAAGATCTGGCAGGGGTAGCCTACGAGCAGTACTTC. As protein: CASSQDLAGVAYEQYF.

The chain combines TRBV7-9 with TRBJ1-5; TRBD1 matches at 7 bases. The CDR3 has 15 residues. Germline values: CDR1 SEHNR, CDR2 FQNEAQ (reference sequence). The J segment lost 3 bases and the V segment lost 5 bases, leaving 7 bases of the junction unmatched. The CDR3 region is CASSLTGDLNQPQHF. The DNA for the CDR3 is TGTGCCAGCAGCCTTACAGGGGACCTCAATCAGCCCCAGCATTTT.

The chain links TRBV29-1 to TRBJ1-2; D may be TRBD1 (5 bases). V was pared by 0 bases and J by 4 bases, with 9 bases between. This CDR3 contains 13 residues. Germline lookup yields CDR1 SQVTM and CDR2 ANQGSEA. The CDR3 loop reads CSVEEMRGYGYTF. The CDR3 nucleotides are TGCAGCGTTGAAGAAATGAGGGGCTATGGCTACACCTTC.

The CDR3 reads CASSQDRGLNYGYTF. DNA for the CDR3: TGTGCCAGCAGCCAAGACAGGGGGTTGAACTATGGCTACACCTTC. The chain joins TRBV7-9 to TRBJ1-2; TRBD1 matches 9 bases. The germline CDR1 and CDR2 sequences are SEHNR and FQNEAQ (reference sequence). The CDR3 is 15 residues long. With V trimmed by 5 bases and J by 2 bases, 6 bases remained unmatched.

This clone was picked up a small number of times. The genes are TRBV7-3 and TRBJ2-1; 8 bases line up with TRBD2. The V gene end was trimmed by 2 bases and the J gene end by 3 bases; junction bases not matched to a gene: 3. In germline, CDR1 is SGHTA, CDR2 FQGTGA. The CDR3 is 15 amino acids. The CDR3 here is CASSLGSGGYNEQFF. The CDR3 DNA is TGTGCCAGCAGCTTAGGCAGCGGGGGCTACAATGAGCAGTTCTTC.

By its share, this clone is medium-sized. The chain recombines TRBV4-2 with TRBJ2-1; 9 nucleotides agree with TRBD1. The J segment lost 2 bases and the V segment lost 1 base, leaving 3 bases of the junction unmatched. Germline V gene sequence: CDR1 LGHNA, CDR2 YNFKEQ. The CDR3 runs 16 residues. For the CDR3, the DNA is TGTGCCAGCAGCCAAGTGGGACAGGGTCCCTACAATGAGCAGTTCTTC. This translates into CASSQVGQGPYNEQFF.

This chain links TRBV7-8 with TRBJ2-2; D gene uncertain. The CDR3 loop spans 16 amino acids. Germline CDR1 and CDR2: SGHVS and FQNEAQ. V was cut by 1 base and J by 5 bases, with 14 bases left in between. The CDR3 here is CASSLESDDQTGELFF. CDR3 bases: TGTGCCAGCAGCTTAGAATCTGACGACCAAACCGGGGAGCTGTTTTTT.

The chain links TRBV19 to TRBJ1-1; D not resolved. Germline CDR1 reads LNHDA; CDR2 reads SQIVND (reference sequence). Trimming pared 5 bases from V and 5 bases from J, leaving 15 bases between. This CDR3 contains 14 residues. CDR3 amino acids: CASSPLSGSTEAFF. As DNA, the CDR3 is TGTGCCAGTAGTCCTCTGTCAGGTTCGACTGAAGCTTTCTTT.

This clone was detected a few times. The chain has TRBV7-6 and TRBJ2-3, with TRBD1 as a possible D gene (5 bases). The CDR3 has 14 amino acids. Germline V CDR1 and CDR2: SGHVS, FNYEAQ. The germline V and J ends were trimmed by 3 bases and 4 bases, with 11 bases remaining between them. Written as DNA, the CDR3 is TGTGCCAGCAGCTTGTTTACAGGCCCAGATACGCAGTATTTT. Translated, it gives CASSLFTGPDTQYF.

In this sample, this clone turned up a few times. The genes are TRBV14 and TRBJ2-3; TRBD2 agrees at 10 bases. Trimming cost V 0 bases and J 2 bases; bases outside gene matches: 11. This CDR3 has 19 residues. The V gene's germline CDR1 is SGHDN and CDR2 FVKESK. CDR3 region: CASSQDPPGTSEITDTQYF. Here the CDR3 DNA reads TGTGCCAGCAGCCAAGATCCTCCAGGGACTAGCGAAATCACAGATACGCAGTATTTT.

CDR3 sequence reads: CASSESGSEAFF. CDR3 nucleotide sequence: TGTGCCAGCAGTGAATCCGGGAGTGAAGCTTTCTTT. The rearrangement uses TRBV25-1 and TRBJ1-1; D not certain. Trimming took off 1 base at V and 7 bases at J, with 7 bases between the two ends. The CDR3 contains 12 residues. CDR1 and CDR2 from the germline V gene are MGHDK and SYGVNS.

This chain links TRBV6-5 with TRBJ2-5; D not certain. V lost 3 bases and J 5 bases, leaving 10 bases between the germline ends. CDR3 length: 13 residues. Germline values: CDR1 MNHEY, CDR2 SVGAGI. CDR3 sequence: CASSYGWSETQYF. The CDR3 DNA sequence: TGTGCCAGCAGTTATGGATGGTCTGAGACCCAGTACTTC.

CDR3: CASSLVYAEAGELFF. In nucleotides, the CDR3 is TGTGCCAGCAGCTTGGTTTATGCGGAGGCCGGGGAGCTGTTTTTT. This chain joins TRBV5-6 and TRBJ2-2, with D perhaps matching TRBD2 (5 bases). CDR1 and CDR2 (germline): SGHDT, YYEEEE. V was clipped by 0 bases and J by 6 bases, with 12 bases between them. This CDR3 is 15 amino acids long.

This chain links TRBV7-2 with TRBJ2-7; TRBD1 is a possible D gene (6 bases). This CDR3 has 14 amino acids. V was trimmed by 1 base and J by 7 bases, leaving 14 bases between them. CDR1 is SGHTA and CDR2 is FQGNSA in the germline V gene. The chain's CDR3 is CASSLGSGVSEQYF. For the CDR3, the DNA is TGTGCCAGCAGCTTAGGCTCAGGGGTGTCGGAGCAGTACTTC.

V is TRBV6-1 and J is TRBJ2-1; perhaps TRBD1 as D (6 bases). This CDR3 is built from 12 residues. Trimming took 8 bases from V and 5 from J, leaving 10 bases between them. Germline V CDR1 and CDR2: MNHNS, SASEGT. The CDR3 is CASQGFDNEQFF. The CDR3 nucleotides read TGTGCCAGCCAGGGGTTCGACAATGAGCAGTTCTTC.